The entry that follows covers one T cell receptor beta chain sequence. The sample holds many counts of this clonotype. The specificity of this receptor is unknown. No quality values exist for individual bases; no much larger clone is one base distant. These data are taken from a study of neurological immune-mediated disorders (dated by TCRdb to about 2019). In terms of the full investigation: Among the approximately 35 multiple sclerosis patients, relapsing-remitting MS was present in 31 and secondary progressive MS was present in 3. Using UMI-based sequencing, the study compared peripheral blood TCR-beta repertoires from patients with HTLV-I-associated myelopathy (HAM/TSP), patients with multiple sclerosis, and healthy controls. The roughly 110 TCR-beta libraries covered PBMC samples along with longitudinal samples, technical triplicates, and paired sorted CD4+ and CD8+ T-cell subsets. The cohort comprised roughly 69 subjects: 15 or so HAM/TSP patients, some 35 multiple sclerosis patients and around 20 healthy controls. The paper's findings and limits, for the study overall: No association of the MS cluster with clinical or MRI features was observed, and the need for larger cohorts was stated by the authors. Repertoires from 18 of 34 MS patients were grouped by phylogenetic analysis into a cluster of related CDR3 sequences, suggesting a possible repertoire-level signature. TCR clonal expansion was highest in HAM/TSP patients and lowest in MS patients, with MS patients falling below even healthy controls. No identical CDR3 amino acid sequences were shared among expanded clones across subjects, suggesting private TCR-beta repertoires in all groups.

cDNA synthesis used template-switch 5'RACE with a primer carrying a 10-nucleotide random unique molecular identifier tagging each TCR transcript. Every sequencing run yielded over 180 million TCR-beta sequences covering 15-18 subjects. The RNeasy kit was used for extraction of total RNA. Using the KAPA Real-time Library Amplification kit, TCR-beta VDJ regions were amplified with primers for the TCR constant region and the 5'RACE anchor. A first PCR added sample indexes and Illumina adaptors, after which a second PCR increased the library yield. After Ampure bead purification, the roughly 650 bp TCR product was size-selected on a 2% E-gel SizeSelection system. Before pooling, libraries had their quality checked on a Bioanalyzer, their concentration measured with Qubit, and their quantity determined with the Kapa Library Quantification kit. Libraries were sequenced paired-end 2 x 150 bp on an Illumina HiSeq 2500. To increase sequence diversity, 25-30% phiX was spiked into each library pool. The published analysis was carried out like this. Quality-filtered reads were processed with the UMI-based MiGEC pipeline, which removed over 80% of raw TCR sequences during error correction. IMGT germline references were used for alignment of VDJ genes, and clonotypes were defined by a unique CDR3 amino acid sequence together with V-J genes. Clonal expansion, Shannon diversity, and CDR3 relatedness (CalcPairwiseDistances, ClusterSamples) were evaluated with VDJtools, and phylogenetic trees were built with CLCbio workbench. A clone was classed as expanded if it had 8 or more unique UMIs, a cutoff based on coefficient-of-variation modelling across technical triplicates. TCRdb reprocessed the public reads (quality trimming at Q25 with fastp, clone calling with MiXCR) and kept in-frame beta chains. Rows are unified per CDR3 protein, each entry keeping the most common DNA and genes. The V and J calls come from TCRdb's annotation, not from the publication. For this sample there are tens of thousands of distinct CDR3 sequences; 2.5% to 3% appear just once. The top ten clones comprise around 1.1% of the sample.

Unsorted PBMC libraries were generated from 2 million PBMCs stored in RNAlater at -80 °C until RNA extraction. The multiple sclerosis patients were enrolled in a US clinical protocol that evaluated disease progression with magnetic resonance imaging. PBMCs were separated from peripheral blood using Ficoll-Hypaque density gradient centrifugation and then cryopreserved in liquid nitrogen. Per the germline V gene, ENHRY is the CDR1 and SYGVKD is the CDR2. The CDR3 measures 15 amino acids from cysteine to phenylalanine. The entry retains the CDR3 DNA only, 45 bases that are in frame from base 1. At the junction V is shortened by 0 bases and J by 6 bases; bases outside the gene matches: 6.

The sequence joins TRBV10-3 to TRBJ2-7; TRBD2 lines up with 9 middle nucleotides. The receptor was derived from a woman in her 30s with multiple sclerosis. Specimen: PBMCs. The CDR3 region reads CAISESAGGPVEQYF. The bases are TGTGCCATCAGTGAGTCGGCGGGAGGGCCGGTCGAGCAGTACTTC.